Reported below is one T cell receptor beta chain. The data were obtained in a study of blood T cell repertoires in COVID-19. Study context: Collection of acute and convalescent COVID-19 samples took place in the United States, Italy and Spain.

J lost 3 bases, V lost 2 bases, and 4 bases had no gene match. The CDR3 is made up of 15 amino acids. Per germline, CDR1 MDHEN and CDR2 SYDVKM. Data came from immunoSEQ multiplex PCR; TCRdb stores just in-frame clones and leaves some out. The sample includes 150,000 to 200,000 clones, roughly 86% seen only once; the top ten take 2.5% to 4%. The specimen sequenced was peripheral blood. The chain is built from TRBV28 and TRBJ2-7; 10 bases line up with TRBD1. The clonotype was recovered from a man between 65 and 85 years old with acute or convalescent COVID-19. In DNA, the CDR3 is TGTGCCAGCAGTTTAAGGGACAGGGGAAACTACGAGCAGTACTTC. As protein: CASSLRDRGNYEQYF.